The 13 T cell receptor beta chains in this list originate from one sample, sequenced in a study of molecular identifiers for immune sequencing clone quantification. TCRdb processed the PCR reads anew with MiXCR; each CDR3 protein has one entry. This sample has 8,500 to 11,000 distinct CDR3 sequences, with roughly a sixth found just once. The material sequenced was naive CD8+ T cells from blood, with Jurkat cell RNA spiked in. Noted subset: FACS-sorted CD8+CD4-CCR7+CD45RA+ naive T cells. The receptors here all came from a human donor in good health. Some libraries in this study had Jurkat cell RNA spiked in.

Concerning this clonotype: A single base separates this from a much larger clone, so it may be a read error. The chain employs TRBV23-1 and TRBJ1-1; D gene ambiguous. TRBV23-1 is annotated as an ORF whose role is uncertain. Trimming took off 8 bases at V and 8 bases at J, with 15 bases between the two ends. This CDR3 has 12 residues. The CDR3 DNA reads as TGCGCCAGCGGCCAAAACACCACGGAAGCTTTCTTT. It is translated as CASGQNTTEAFF.

This clonotype counts as medium-sized. The V and J genes are TRBV4-1 and TRBJ2-7; 9 bases align to TRBD2. CDR1 is MGHRA, CDR2 YSYEKL, per germline. The CDR3 runs to 15 residues. After removal of 0 bases from V and 3 bases from J, the junction contained 3 bases not matched to a gene. The CDR3 DNA reads TGCGCCAGCAGCCAAGATACTAGCGGGTACTACGAGCAGTACTTC. This encodes CASSQDTSGYYEQYF.

This clonotype was found many times. This chain connects TRBV12-3 or TRBV12-4 to TRBJ1-3; D is uncertain. V was pared by 5 bases and J by 3 bases, with 14 bases between. The CDR3 runs to 15 residues. CDR3 region: CASSHTRAYGNTIYF. The DNA for the CDR3 is TGTGCCAGCAGTCACACTCGGGCGTATGGAAACACCATATATTTT.

By proportion, this clonotype is medium-sized (0.01 to 0.1%). The chain links TRBV20-1 to TRBJ1-1; no firm D call. The CDR3 runs to 13 residues. Trimming removed 5 bases from V and 3 bases from J, with 13 bases in between. The germline CDR1 and CDR2 sequences are DFQATT and SNEGSKA (reference sequence). CDR3 bases: TGCAGTGCTCGTGGACTGGGTGACACTGAAGCTTTCTTT. This sequence encodes CSARGLGDTEAFF.

With regard to this clonotype: Possible read error: a much larger clone is one base away. The conserved phenylalanine or tryptophan normally closing the CDR3 is absent here, so this likely arose from a read error. This chain joins TRBV4-3 and TRBJ2-7; TRBD2 might be the D (6 bases). The CDR3 runs 13 residues. Germline V gene sequence: CDR1 LGHNA, CDR2 YSLEER. The V gene lost 0 bases and the J gene lost 7 bases, with 10 bases spanning the gap. The CDR3 DNA reads as TGCGCCAGCAGCCAAGATGGGGGAGGTGAGCAGTACTCC. Translating gives CASSQDGGGEQYS.

A word on this clonotype: Just one base apart from a much larger clone, this may be a read error. The rearrangement links TRBV5-1 to TRBJ2-1; D remains ambiguous. The CDR3 runs to 12 residues. Germline CDR1 SGHRS, CDR2 YFSETQ. CDR3 in DNA: TGCGCCAGCAGCTCCGATTCCAATGAGCAGCTCTTC. It is translated as CASSSDSNEQLF.

This clonotype qualifies as medium-sized. V is TRBV7-9 and J is TRBJ2-7; D is unresolved. Germline loops: CDR1 SEHNR, CDR2 FQNEAQ (reference sequence). Trimming removed 5 bases at V and 0 bases at J, with 8 bases between. The CDR3 totals 13 residues. CDR3 in DNA: TGTGCCAGCAGCCTACCAAGCTCCTACGAGCAGTACTTC. Protein: CASSLPSSYEQYF.

This clonotype was seen only a few times. This chain joins TRBV19 and TRBJ1-6; the D gene is possibly TRBD1 (5 bases). Germline CDR1 is LNHDA and CDR2 is SQIVND (reference sequence). This CDR3 has 17 residues. V lost 4 bases, J lost 0 bases, and 13 bases lay in between. The CDR3 spells CASSSRDFRSYNSPLHF. The CDR3 DNA is TGTGCCAGTAGTAGCCGGGACTTCCGCTCCTATAATTCACCCCTCCACTTT.

This clonotype appeared many times. The rearrangement uses TRBV5-6 and TRBJ1-1; D gene unclear. V was clipped by 5 bases and J by 3 bases, with 11 bases between them. This CDR3 is built from 13 residues. Germline V gene data show CDR1 as SGHDT and CDR2 as YYEEEE. CDR3 sequence (DNA): TGTGCCAGCAGTATCGACACACACACTGAAGCTTTCTTT. Translating gives CASSIDTHTEAFF. The whole variable domain, filled in from reference TRBV5-6 and TRBJ1-1, reads DAGVTQSPTHLIKTRGQQVTLRCSPKSGHDTVSWYQQALGQGPQFIFQYYEEEERQRGNFPDRFSGHQFPNYSSELNVNALLLGDSALYLCASSIDTHTEAFFGQGTRLTVV.

This clonotype was counted ten times or more. V gene TRBV11-2 combines with J gene TRBJ2-3, with 11 bases fitting TRBD2. The CDR3 is 15 residues long. J gave up 6 bases and V 5 bases, and 7 bases lay outside the gene matches. CDR1 is SGHAT and CDR2 is FQNNGV in the germline V gene. Here the CDR3 DNA reads TGTGCCAGCAGCCAAATAGCGGGAGGGCCGGATACGCAGTATTTT. Amino acid sequence: CASSQIAGGPDTQYF.

Many counts were recorded for this clonotype. The rearrangement uses TRBV12-5 and TRBJ2-1, with TRBD2 matching over 10 bases. The CDR3 has 15 residues. The ends lost 5 bases at V and 6 bases at J; junction bases unmatched: 7. Germline CDR1 reads LGHNT; CDR2 reads FRNRAP. The DNA for the CDR3 is TGTGCTAGTGGTCTATCACTAGCGGGAACCAATGAGCAGTTCTTC. Its translation: CASGLSLAGTNEQFF.

This clonotype was recorded at least ten times. V gene TRBV27 combines with J gene TRBJ1-5; D not resolved. Germline loops: CDR1 MNHEY, CDR2 SMNVEV (reference sequence). The V gene lost 5 bases and the J gene lost 6 bases, with 11 bases spanning the gap. This CDR3 comprises 13 residues. Here the CDR3 reads CASSPDSGQPQHF. DNA for the CDR3: TGTGCCAGCAGTCCTGATAGCGGTCAGCCCCAGCATTTT.

This clonotype has only a few counts. This sequence joins TRBV7-9 and TRBJ1-5; D remains ambiguous. CDR3 length: 14 residues. V lost 2 bases to trimming and J lost 4 bases, with 9 bases between them. Germline V gene lookup returns CDR1 SEHNR and CDR2 FQNEAQ (reference sequence). CDR3 DNA: TGTGCCAGCAGCTTATCTGGAGGGAATCAGCCCCAGCATTTT. It yields the protein CASSLSGGNQPQHF.